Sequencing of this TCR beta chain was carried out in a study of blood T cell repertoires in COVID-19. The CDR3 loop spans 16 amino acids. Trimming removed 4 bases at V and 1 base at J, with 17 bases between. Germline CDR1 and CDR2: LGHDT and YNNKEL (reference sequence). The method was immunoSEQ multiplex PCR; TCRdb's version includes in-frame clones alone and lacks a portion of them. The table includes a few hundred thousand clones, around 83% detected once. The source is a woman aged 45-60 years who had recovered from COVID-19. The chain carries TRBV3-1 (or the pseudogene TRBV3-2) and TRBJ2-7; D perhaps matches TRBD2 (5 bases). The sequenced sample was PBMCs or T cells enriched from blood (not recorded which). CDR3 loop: CASSPAFRSGSYEQYF. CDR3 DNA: TGTGCCAGCAGCCCGGCCTTCAGGAGCGGATCCTACGAGCAGTACTTC.